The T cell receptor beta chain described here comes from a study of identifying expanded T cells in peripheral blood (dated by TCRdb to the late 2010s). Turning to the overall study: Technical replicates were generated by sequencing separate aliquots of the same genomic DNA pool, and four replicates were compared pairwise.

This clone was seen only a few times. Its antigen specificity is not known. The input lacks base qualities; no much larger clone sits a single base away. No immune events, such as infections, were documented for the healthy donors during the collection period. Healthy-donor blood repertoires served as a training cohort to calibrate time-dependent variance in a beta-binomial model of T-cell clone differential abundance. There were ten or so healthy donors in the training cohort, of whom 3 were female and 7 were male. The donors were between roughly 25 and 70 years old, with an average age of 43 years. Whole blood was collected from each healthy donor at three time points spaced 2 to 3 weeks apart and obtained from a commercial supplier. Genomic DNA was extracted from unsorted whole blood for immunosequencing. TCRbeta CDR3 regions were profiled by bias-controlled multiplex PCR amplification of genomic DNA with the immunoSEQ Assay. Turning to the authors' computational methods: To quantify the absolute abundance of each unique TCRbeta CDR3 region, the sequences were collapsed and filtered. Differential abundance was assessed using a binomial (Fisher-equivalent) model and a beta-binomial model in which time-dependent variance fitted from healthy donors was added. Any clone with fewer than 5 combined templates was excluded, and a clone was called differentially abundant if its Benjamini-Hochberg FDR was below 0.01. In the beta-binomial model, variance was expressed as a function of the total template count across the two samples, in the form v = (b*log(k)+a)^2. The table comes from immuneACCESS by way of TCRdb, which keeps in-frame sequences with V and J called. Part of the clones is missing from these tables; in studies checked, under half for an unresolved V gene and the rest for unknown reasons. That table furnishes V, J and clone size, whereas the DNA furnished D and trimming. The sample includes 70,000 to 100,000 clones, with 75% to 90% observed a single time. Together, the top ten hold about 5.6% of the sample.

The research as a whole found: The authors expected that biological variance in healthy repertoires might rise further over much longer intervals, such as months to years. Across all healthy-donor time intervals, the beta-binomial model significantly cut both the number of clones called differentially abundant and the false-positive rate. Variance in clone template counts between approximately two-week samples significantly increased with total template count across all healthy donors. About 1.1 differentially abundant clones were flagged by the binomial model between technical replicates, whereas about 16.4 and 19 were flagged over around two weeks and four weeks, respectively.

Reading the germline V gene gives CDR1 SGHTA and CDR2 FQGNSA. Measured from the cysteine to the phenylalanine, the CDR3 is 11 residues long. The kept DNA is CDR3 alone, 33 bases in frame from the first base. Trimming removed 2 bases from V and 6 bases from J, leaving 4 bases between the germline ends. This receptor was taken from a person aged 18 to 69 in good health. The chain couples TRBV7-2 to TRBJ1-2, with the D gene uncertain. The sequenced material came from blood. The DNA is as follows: TGTGCCAGCAGCTTAAACCATGGCTACACCTTC. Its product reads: CASSLNHGYTF. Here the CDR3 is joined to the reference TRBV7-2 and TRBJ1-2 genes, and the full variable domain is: GAGVSQSPSNKVTEKGKDVELRCDPISGHTALYWYRQSLGQGLEFLIYFQGNSAPDKSGLPSDRFSAERTGGSVSTLTIQRTQQEDSAVYLCASSLNHGYTFGSGTRLTVV.